The entry that follows covers one T cell receptor beta chain sequence. This clonotype came up a few times. The antigen this receptor binds is unknown. No much larger clone is present one base from it, and per-base qualities are unavailable. CDR1 and CDR2 are drawn from the germline V gene: SGHRS, YFSETQ. V lost 4 bases and J lost 0 bases, and the count of bases not matched to a germline gene is 4. Taken from cysteine to phenylalanine, the CDR3 has 15 residues. Just the 45-base CDR3 DNA is kept, in frame starting at base 1. The method behind the library was 5' RACE. The sequencer was an Illumina HiSeq 2000. A universal primer binding site was introduced by template switching, and a unique molecular identifier was present in the final cDNA, enabling accurate counting of TCR cDNA molecules. Specific primers in the conserved constant-segment region were used to synthesize first-strand cDNA for TCR alpha and beta chains. Each cDNA library was double barcoded, with a SMART-Mk sample barcode plus Illumina barcodes, to control for contamination. Two successive PCR steps introduced TruSeq adapter sequences along with Illumina sample barcodes. The Illumina HiSeq platform was used with custom primers to sequence TCR alpha and beta cDNA libraries. The authors' pipeline ran thus. Unique molecular identifiers were extracted from raw reads with MiGEC, and CDR3 positions were determined with MiXCR. Recombination models were inferred per individual with the repgenHMM and IGoR tools using an EM algorithm. The tcR package in R was used for shared clonotype analysis, with sharing normalized by the product of cloneset sizes. Out-of-frame nonproductive sequences were analyzed to study raw recombination free of thymic and clonal selection effects. The public reads were reprocessed in TCRdb via fastp at Q25 and MiXCR, keeping in-frame beta chains. Rows merge per CDR3 protein into single entries with the most common DNA and genes. TCRdb's processing, not the study's, gives the V and J calls here. The sample table contains about 500,000 distinct CDR3 sequences; only one count was recorded for 14% of them. 0.95% to 1% of the sample is held by the ten biggest clonotypes.

This specimen comes from a study of identical twins (TCRdb year 2016). Turning to the overall study: TCR alpha and beta repertoires from monozygotic twins, unrelated adults of various ages and cord blood were deep-sequenced to test whether fetal clonotypes persist. To rule out contamination, the twin experiments were replicated at different times with different library preparation protocols. General study outcomes and caveats: Abundant cord blood beta clonotypes carried fewer insertions; young adult naive repertoires showed a weaker similar trend, while memory repertoires showed none. Excess twin sharing in beta out-of-frame sequences was weaker because fewer shared sequences lowered the signal-to-noise ratio. Zero-insertion analyses could be partly confounded by invariant T cells such as MAIT and iNKT, though diverse VJ usage argued against such confounding for most clonotypes. Because the same donors could not be followed over many years, the conclusions depended on cross-sectional statistical analysis. Compared with coincidental sharing between unrelated individuals, out-of-frame TCR alpha sequences shared between twins had an excess of sequences with low generation probability. Recombination models systematically underestimated out-of-frame TCR alpha sharing in monozygotic twins but agreed with sharing between unrelated individuals.

Every donor was a healthy Caucasian. The twin cohort consisted of three pairs of female monozygotic twins, all aged roughly 18 to 30 years. Positive isolation kits from Invitrogen were used to isolate CD4+ and CD8+ T cell populations. A further study also used this sample, focusing on yellow fever vaccine responses in identical twins. As that second study puts it: The T cell response to vaccination in identical twins was reported by the authors to appear partly convergent and partly personalized. In identical twins, the study followed T cell clones that responded to the vaccine with precision.

The receptor was derived from a woman between 18 and 29 years old in good health. Here the chain combines TRBV5-1 and TRBJ2-3, and 8 bases in between align with TRBD2. Source material: CD4+ T cells sorted from blood. The CDR3 reads as follows: CASSSSGASTDTQYF. The nucleotides read TGCGCCAGCAGCAGTAGCGGGGCGAGCACAGATACGCAGTATTTT.